The rows below give T cell receptor beta chains drawn from one sample of a study of OX40 agonist ivuxolimab in advanced cancers. The repertoire was sequenced with immunoSEQ multiplex PCR; TCRdb's copy has only in-frame clones and lacks some. The sample has tens of thousands of clones; roughly 90% are singletons. Material: CD4+ or CD8+ T cells sorted from blood, obtained in a trial of the OX40 agonist ivuxolimab. Receptors were obtained from an adult with an advanced solid tumor such as melanoma, head and neck, liver or kidney cancer. The CDR3 runs from the conserved cysteine through the conserved F or W. D genes are given only for firm matches. The listing skips clone size in some rows; elsewhere it reads once, few, many or a size class.

DNA,CDR3,D,V,J,size
TGTGCCAGCAGCCCAACGGATGAGCAGTTCTTC,CASSPTDEQFF,NA,TRBV2,TRBJ2-1,NA
TGTGCCAGCAGTTACCGCGGGGGTTCGGCAGTTGAAGCTTTCTTT,CASSYRGGSAVEAFF,NA,TRBV27,TRBJ1-1,NA
TGCGCCAGCAGCTACGTCGGGCAGGGAGCCTATGGCTACACCTTC,CASSYVGQGAYGYTF,NA,TRBV4-1,TRBJ1-2,few
TGTGCCAGTAGTTCAAGACAGGGGGGACTAGCTGGGGAGACCCAGTACTTC,CASSSRQGGLAGETQYF,NA,TRBV19,TRBJ2-5,once
TGTGCCAGCAGTTTATTTAGCGGGGGCGCAGATACGCAGTATTTT,CASSLFSGGADTQYF,TRBD2,TRBV28,TRBJ2-3,NA
TGTGCCAGTAGTATAGCGGGTCAGGGAGCCTACGAGCAGTACTTC,CASSIAGQGAYEQYF,NA,TRBV19,TRBJ2-7,NA
TGTGCCATCAGGAGGGGGGAGAACACTGAAGCTTTCTTT,CAIRRGENTEAFF,NA,TRBV19,TRBJ1-1,NA
TGTGCCAGCAGCTTCGGGACAGATCCTTTCTACGAGCAGTACTTC,CASSFGTDPFYEQYF,TRBD1,TRBV11-2,TRBJ2-7,NA
TGCGCCAGCAGCCAGGGAGCCCGAAAAATAGCGGGAGAAGCAGATACGCAGTATTTT,CASSQGARKIAGEADTQYF,TRBD2,TRBV4-1,TRBJ2-3,NA
TGTGCCTGGAGTGTACAGGTGAATGAGCAGTTCTTC,CAWSVQVNEQFF,NA,TRBV30,TRBJ2-1,NA
TGTGCCACCAGCAGAGATAAAAGAACCTACAATGAGCAGTTCTTC,CATSRDKRTYNEQFF,NA,TRBV15,TRBJ2-1,NA
TGTGCCAGCAGTGAATTGGCCTACGGAGAGACCCAGTACTTC,CASSELAYGETQYF,NA,TRBV2,TRBJ2-5,few
TGTGCCAGCAGCGCCGGCTCCCAGGAGCAGTACTTC,CASSAGSQEQYF,NA,TRBV9,TRBJ2-7,NA
TGTGCCAGCAGCTTGGAGCCGGGAGCTCCTAATGAGCAGTTCTTC,CASSLEPGAPNEQFF,NA,TRBV5-6,TRBJ2-1,NA
TGTGCCAGCAGCCTACAAGGGGCTGGTGATGGCTACACCTTC,CASSLQGAGDGYTF,NA,TRBV6-5,TRBJ1-2,NA
TGTGCCAGCAGCCCACAGGTTTTCTATGGCTACACCTTC,CASSPQVFYGYTF,NA,TRBV6-5,TRBJ1-2,NA
TGTGCCTGGAAGGGGAGGAAGGAGGCCTACAATGAGCAGTTCTTC,CAWKGRKEAYNEQFF,NA,TRBV30,TRBJ2-1,NA
TGTGCCAGCAGTTTATGGGCGGATGGCGAGCAGTACTTC,CASSLWADGEQYF,NA,TRBV27,TRBJ2-7,NA
TGTGCTAGTGGTTTGAGTTCGGCGGCAGGGAGGTACAATGAGCAGTTCTTC,CASGLSSAAGRYNEQFF,NA,TRBV12-5,TRBJ2-1,NA
TGCGCCAGCAGCTACGAACAGGGGAGCGCCTACGAGCAGTACTTC,CASSYEQGSAYEQYF,TRBD1,TRBV4-1,TRBJ2-7,NA
TGCGCCAGCGAAGGTTTGACAGCCCTCTATGGCTACACCTTC,CASEGLTALYGYTF,NA,TRBV23-1,TRBJ1-2,NA
TGTGCCAGCAGCTTCAGATCGACAGAGCACAATGAGCAGTTCTTC,CASSFRSTEHNEQFF,NA,TRBV11-2,TRBJ2-1,NA
TGTGCCAGCAGCTTACGGCCAGAACGCTCCTATAATTCACCCCTCCACTTT,CASSLRPERSYNSPLHF,NA,TRBV7-2,TRBJ1-6,NA
TGTGCCAGCAGTTATGGAATTGGACAGGGGGACGAGCAGTACTTC,CASSYGIGQGDEQYF,TRBD1,TRBV6-6,TRBJ2-7,NA
TGTGCCAGCAGCTTATTTTGGGGGGCGATGATTACTGAAGCTTTCTTT,CASSLFWGAMITEAFF,NA,TRBV11-2,TRBJ1-1,NA
TGTGCCAGCAGCTTTGGGGAAGGGGCGTTTTCACCCCTCCACTTT,CASSFGEGAFSPLHF,NA,TRBV7-2,TRBJ1-6,NA
TGTGCCAGCTTAGGGGGGCCGGGCTCCTACAATGAGCAGTTCTTC,CASLGGPGSYNEQFF,NA,TRBV6-1,TRBJ2-1,NA
TGTGCCAGCGGTACTACAGGGTCCGGAGATACGCAGTATTTT,CASGTTGSGDTQYF,NA,TRBV2,TRBJ2-3,NA
TGTGCCAGCAGCCAGGTTCAGGGGTCCTATGGCTACACCTTC,CASSQVQGSYGYTF,NA,TRBV4-2,TRBJ1-2,NA
TGTGCCAGCAGGGGGGAATCCTACGAGCAGTACTTC,CASRGESYEQYF,NA,TRBV2,TRBJ2-7,NA
TGCGCCAGCAGCCCCGAGGGAAAGGACTATGGCTACACCTTC,CASSPEGKDYGYTF,NA,TRBV5-1,TRBJ1-2,NA
TGTGCCTGGAGTCAGGGCGGACGGACACAAGAGACCCAGTACTTC,CAWSQGGRTQETQYF,NA,TRBV30,TRBJ2-5,NA
TGTGCCATCAGTGAGTCTCAGACAGGGACTCAGCCCCAGCATTTT,CAISESQTGTQPQHF,TRBD1,TRBV10-3,TRBJ1-5,NA
TGTGCCAGCAGTCCCCACAGGGGGCAGCTAGCGGGGGGGAGGAATGAGCAGTTCTTC,CASSPHRGQLAGGRNEQFF,TRBD2,TRBV27,TRBJ2-1,NA
TGTGCCAGCATCGACTCGATCTCCTACGAGCAGTATTTC,CASIDSISYEQYF,NA,TRBV27,TRBJ2-7,NA
TGCGCCAGCAGCCAAAAGGGGGGGGCAGGGGTCTCCTACGAGCAGTACTTC,CASSQKGGAGVSYEQYF,NA,TRBV4-1,TRBJ2-7,NA
TGTGCCAGCCGAACCCGGGGGGGCCTATGGAATGAGCAGTTCTTC,CASRTRGGLWNEQFF,TRBD2,TRBV27,TRBJ2-1,NA
TGTGCCAGCAGCTTGCGACCGGGACAGGGCTACGAGCAGTACTTC,CASSLRPGQGYEQYF,TRBD1,TRBV7-2,TRBJ2-7,NA
TGTGCTAGTGGTTTGGTACCGTGGCAGGGCCTCGAGTACGAGCAGTACTTC,CASGLVPWQGLEYEQYF,NA,TRBV12-5,TRBJ2-7,NA
TGTGCCAGCAGTGAACTGGGAGCTGAAGCTTTCTTT,CASSELGAEAFF,NA,TRBV6-1,TRBJ1-1,NA
TGCAGTGCTGTACAGGGGTACGAGCAGTACTTC,CSAVQGYEQYF,TRBD1,TRBV20-1,TRBJ2-7,NA
TGTGCCAGCACCTTCGGGACTAGCGGGAACAATGAGCAGTTCTTC,CASTFGTSGNNEQFF,TRBD2,TRBV7-2,TRBJ2-1,NA
TGTGCCAGCAGCTTGGGACTAGCGGGAGATGGAGAGACCCAGTACTTC,CASSLGLAGDGETQYF,TRBD2,TRBV11-2,TRBJ2-5,NA
TGTGCCAGCAGTTTAAAGGGGCAATGGAACACCGGGGAGCTGTTTTTT,CASSLKGQWNTGELFF,NA,TRBV27,TRBJ2-2,NA
TGTGCCACTTTACTTTATGGCTACACCTTC,CATLLYGYTF,NA,TRBV7-9,TRBJ1-2,NA
TGCAGCGCTAATCGCGGTGCGTATGGCTACACCTTC,CSANRGAYGYTF,NA,TRBV29-1,TRBJ1-2,NA